This is a list of T cell receptor beta chains from one sample in a study of glioma-infiltrating T cells. TCRdb re-derived calls from the multiplex PCR reads in MiXCR, one entry per CDR3 protein. The table has about 180,000 distinct CDR3 sequences, approximately 40% seen once; the top ten hold 5.2%. Material: glioma tissue, nonneoplastic brain tissue, or PBMCs (not recorded which). These receptors all come from a human donor with low-grade glioma or glioblastoma, undergoing nonglioma brain surgery, or in good health (not recorded which). CDR3s leave out the opening cysteine and the closing phenylalanine or tryptophan.

V gene	CDR3 protein
TRBV19	ASVPTGANQPQH
TRBV3-1	ASSLRQVGYT
TRBV6-1	ASSGTGDNSPLH
TRBV7-2	ASSRSAGRSTDTQY
TRBV5-1	ASSLTRTHYNEQF
TRBV12-3/TRBV12-4	ASSLGAQGMLINEQF
TRBV7-8	ASSFGANQPQH
TRBV27	ASSADTRGRGTDTQY
TRBV12-3/TRBV12-4	ASSLGSGRVGEQY
TRBV6-4	ASSPETSSDTQY
TRBV28	ASRPTDGGRAKLF
TRBV12-3/TRBV12-4	ASSLIGTEAF
TRBV4-2	ASSQVEAEVYEQY
TRBV5-5	ASSSGLSPTDTQY
TRBV7-2	ASSLGRGYNEQY
TRBV7-9	ASSQPSGRETQY
TRBV7-2	ASSLDPAGAQY
TRBV24-1	ATRSGTGVNTEAF
TRBV2	ASSDVGSSYGQY
TRBV27	ASSLFSGSRGNTQY
TRBV2	ASSEAVGLAGNEKF
TRBV20-1	SASLGTVSGNTIY
TRBV19	ASSSGSRPGSYNEQF
TRBV28	ASSNPDSWGGYGYT
TRBV7-8	ASSPRYLTEGDGYT
TRBV6-2/TRBV6-3	ASSYSTSVAEWLDTEAF
TRBV20-1	SARVDPGFNEQF
TRBV29-1	SVEGMNTEAF
TRBV7-9	ASSLGDRNTEELF
TRBV28	ASTSSGLGNQPQH
TRBV20-1	SASDYIQETEY
TRBV6-2/TRBV6-3	ASSLDSYSPLH
TRBV18	ASSPPTVESLRNEKLF
TRBV28	ASSYFGYEQF
TRBV27	ASSQGTETQY
TRBV6-5	ASRIVEAQY
TRBV5-1	ACSLGRLRNEQF
TRBV20-1	STSLQDKQY
TRBV18	ASSGGSDRAKRAF
TRBV20-1	SARELRASYEQY
TRBV20-1	SATSGYPYEQY
TRBV7-2	ASSPDGGLNYGYT
TRBV2	ASKAGVNYGYT
TRBV6-4	ASSEQGGDGYT
TRBV28	ASGLLGNTEAF
TRBV10-3	ATTGVSGNTIY
TRBV29-1	SVEWTGTDTQY
TRBV13	ASSRGRSSYEQY
TRBV30	AWSINTEAF
TRBV5-1	ASSLETGTGNTIY
TRBV18	ASSRQANEAF
TRBV12-3/TRBV12-4	ASSFLTQYTGELF
TRBV13	ASSSSGRAYNEQF
TRBV7-2	ASSLGLAGVWQDTQY
TRBV12-3/TRBV12-4	ASNNKFWGTSGSNEQY
TRBV19	ASSIAQGATGELF
TRBV4-1	ASSQDLYTGELF
TRBV28	ASSLDRLGEQY
TRBV6-1	ASSESGGYQPQH